The T cell receptor beta chain under discussion was sequenced for a study of metastatic and nonmetastatic thyroid tumors. Turning to the study itself: From malignant and benign thyroid patients, repertoires in blood and in tumor or nodule tissue were compared.

Patients had received no treatment of any kind before thyroid surgery. CDR3 size: 13 residues. Trimming pared 4 bases from V and 5 bases from J, leaving 9 bases between. Looked up from germline, CDR1 is MDHEN and CDR2 is SYDVKM. Authors' data handling: Differences in CDR3 between clinicopathological groups were drawn on to build a classifier intended to discriminate distant-metastatic papillary thyroid cancer patients. TCRdb re-analyzed the PCR reads through MiXCR. What appears here as the V and J calls and clone size reflects TCRdb's work, not the paper's. The data contain around 19,000 clones, roughly 36% of them singletons. Findings and limits, study-wide: Malignant thyroid tumors reportedly exceeded benign nodules significantly in TCR beta diversity, with the difference appearing in blood and tumor.

There are a few counts of this clone. Its antigen is undetermined. The sequence was obtained from a female donor with papillary thyroid cancer or a benign thyroid nodule (not recorded which). Some clones in this sample may be carry-over from other donors' samples. The rearrangement uses TRBV28 and TRBJ1-3; D might be TRBD1 (5 bases). Material: tumor tissue. The CDR3 sequence is CASSWGTRNTIYF. DNA for the CDR3: TGTGCCAGCAGTTGGGGGACGCGAAACACCATATATTTT.